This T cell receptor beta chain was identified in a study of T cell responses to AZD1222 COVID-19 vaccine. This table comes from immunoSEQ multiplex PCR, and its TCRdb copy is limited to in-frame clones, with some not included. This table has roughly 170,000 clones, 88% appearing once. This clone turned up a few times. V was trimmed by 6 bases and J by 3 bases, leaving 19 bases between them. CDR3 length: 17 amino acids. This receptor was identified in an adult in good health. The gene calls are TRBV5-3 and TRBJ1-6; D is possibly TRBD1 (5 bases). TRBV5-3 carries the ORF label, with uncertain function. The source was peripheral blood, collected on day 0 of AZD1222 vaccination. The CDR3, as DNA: TGTGCCAGAACCTGGGGCAGTACCGTAGGCTATAATTCACCCCTCCACTTT. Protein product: CARTWGSTVGYNSPLHF.